This TCR beta chain was identified during a study of Ad26.COV2.S vaccination and SARS-CoV-2 variants. Study-level findings and limits: Placebo recipients had lower spike-specific TCR breadth than vaccine recipients. Substantial post-vaccination breadth of spike-specific CD8+ and CD4+ T cell responses was reported.

This CDR3 has 16 amino acids. V lost 1 base and J lost 8, with 15 bases in between. The V gene's germline CDR1 is SGHTA and CDR2 FQGNSA. This clone was counted a few times. Its specificity is unknown. This table comes from immunoSEQ multiplex PCR, and its TCRdb copy is limited to in-frame clones, with some not included. The sample includes approximately 150,000 clones, about nine tenths of them seen just once. The chain links TRBV7-2 to TRBJ1-6, with D unclear. The clonotype was recovered from a human donor who had recovered from COVID-19. The sample here was peripheral blood, taken after recovery from COVID-19. In DNA, the CDR3 is TGTGCCAGCAGCTTAGGAGGTCCGGGTTGGGATTCACCCCTCCACTTT. Translation gives CASSLGGPGWDSPLHF.